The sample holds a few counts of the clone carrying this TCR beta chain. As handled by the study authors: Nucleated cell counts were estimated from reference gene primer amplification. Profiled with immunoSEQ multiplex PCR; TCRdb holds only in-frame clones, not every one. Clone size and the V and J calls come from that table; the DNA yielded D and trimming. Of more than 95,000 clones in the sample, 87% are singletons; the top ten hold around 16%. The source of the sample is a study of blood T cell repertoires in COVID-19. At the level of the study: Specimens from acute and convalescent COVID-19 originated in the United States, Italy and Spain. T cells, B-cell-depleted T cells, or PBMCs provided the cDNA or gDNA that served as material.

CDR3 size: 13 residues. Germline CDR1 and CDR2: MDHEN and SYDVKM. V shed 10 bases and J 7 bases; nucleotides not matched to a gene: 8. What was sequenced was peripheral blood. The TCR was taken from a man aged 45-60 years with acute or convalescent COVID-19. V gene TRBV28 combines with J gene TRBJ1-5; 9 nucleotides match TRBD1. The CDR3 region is CATQTGGAQPQHF. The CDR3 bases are TGTGCCACCCAGACAGGGGGAGCACAGCCCCAGCATTTT.